This T cell receptor (beta chain) was sequenced in a study of control samples from healthy donors and cancer patients. The germline V gene has CDR1 SGHTA and CDR2 FQGNSA. Trimming pared 3 bases from V and 6 bases from J, leaving 11 bases between. This CDR3 is 14 amino acids long. Assay: immunoSEQ multiplex PCR; the TCRdb copy retains only in-frame clones and omits some. The sample yields 180,000 or so clones, 91% seen once. Sequenced material: blood. The TCR was taken from a woman in her twenties or thirties in good health. The chain uses TRBV7-2 and TRBJ1-4; unclear D gene. CDR3 coding DNA: TGTGCCAGCAGCTTTGACCTAGCGGATGAAAAACTGTTTTTT. It translates to CASSFDLADEKLFF.